This T cell receptor (beta chain) is drawn from a study of CD8+ T cells in alopecia areata. This CDR3 is built from 15 residues. Germline CDR1 MGHRA, CDR2 YSYEKL. The trim removed 6 bases at V and 1 base at J, leaving 8 bases unmatched. Study findings and constraints: Many expanded lesional clones persisted during tofacitinib (in both scalp and blood). Patients shared TCRs less clearly than mice did, possibly for HLA-related reasons.

Treatment indicated: oral pan-JAK inhibitor, 5-10 mg twice daily. RNA extraction was followed by reverse transcription into cDNA, which acted as the sequencing template. Clones were read by immunoSEQ multiplex PCR, and TCRdb kept only the in-frame ones, dropping some. The top ten hold roughly 1.6% of the sample, which has some 220,000 clones, about 50% seen once. As regards this clone: Its antigen is not identified.

The rearrangement uses TRBV4-1 and TRBJ2-5, with TRBD2 matching over 7 bases. Sequenced material: CD4+ T cells sorted from blood, taken at week 4, from a patient treated with tofacitinib. The TCR comes from a human donor with alopecia areata. The DNA of the CDR3 is TGCGCCAGCAGTCAGTTCGGGACTATCCAAGAGACCCAGTACTTC. Amino acids: CASSQFGTIQETQYF.